The rows below give T cell receptor beta chains drawn from one sample of a study of beta chain features in type 1 diabetes. Produced via immunoSEQ multiplex PCR; TCRdb's table is partial and in-frame only. The sample shows under 900,000 clones, under 20% of them seen only once. Input material: naive CD4+ T cells from blood. These receptors were collected from a woman between 18 and 29 years old in good health. CDR3s include the opening cysteine and the closing phenylalanine or tryptophan. The D gene is left open where the match is weak. Size is stated for part of the rows, as once, few or many counts, or as a class when the clone is expanded.

>TRBJ2-2|TRBV4-2|TRBD2|.
TGTGCCAGCAGCCAAGAAGGGTCTAGCGGGCCTAGGGCCGGGGAGCTGTTTTTT
CASSQEGSSGPRAGELFF
>TRBJ2-1|TRBV7-9|.|few
TGTGCCAGCAGCTTAGTTTCATCGGCAGCCCCTCGGGATGAGCAGTTCTTC
CASSLVSSAAPRDEQFF
>TRBJ2-7|TRBV6-1|.|.
TGTGCCAGCAGTCAAGCCCCAGGGTCTGGTCGAGTGGAGTACTTC
CASSQAPGSGRVEYF
>TRBJ2-7|TRBV7-9|.|few
TGTGCCAGCAGCTTAGGGAGATACGAGCAGTACTTC
CASSLGRYEQYF
>TRBJ1-2|TRBV28|TRBD1|.
TGTGCCAGCAGTTTCCGGGACAGGAACTATGGCTACACCTTC
CASSFRDRNYGYTF
>TRBJ2-4|TRBV28|.|.
TGTGCCAGCAGTCTAGAAGTGATCCGTGGAAACATTCAGTACTTC
CASSLEVIRGNIQYF
>TRBJ1-5|TRBV11-2|TRBD1|few
TGTGCCAGCAGCCAACACGGACAGGGCAATCAGCCCCAGCATTTT
CASSQHGQGNQPQHF
>TRBJ1-2|TRBV4-3|.|few
TGCGCCAGCAGCCAACAGGGAGACTATGGCTACACCTTC
CASSQQGDYGYTF
>TRBJ1-1|TRBV5-1|TRBD1|.
TGCGCCAGCAGCTTGGTCCCTACAGGGGTCAACACTGAAGCTTTCTTT
CASSLVPTGVNTEAFF
>TRBJ1-2|TRBV7-9|.|few
TGTGCCAGCAGCTTAGGAGGGTTCGGCTACACCTTC
CASSLGGFGYTF
>TRBJ2-1|TRBV5-4|TRBD1|few
TGTGCCAGCAGCCCCTCCGTGGGGACAGGGGTTAATGAGCAGTTCTTC
CASSPSVGTGVNEQFF
>TRBJ2-3|TRBV11-3|TRBD1|few
TGTGCCAGCAGCCTCGGACAGGGTGGAGATACGCAGTATTTT
CASSLGQGGDTQYF
>TRBJ2-3|TRBV7-3|.|.
TGTGCCAGCAGCCCCCGCGGGGCTAGGGTCCGCACAGATACGCAGTATTTT
CASSPRGARVRTDTQYF
>TRBJ1-5|TRBV14|.|few
TGTGCCAGCAGCCAAGGTCTATCTCGGCCCCAGCATTTT
CASSQGLSRPQHF
>TRBJ2-7|TRBV28|.|few
TGTGCCAGCAGTTTCGGTCTTGGTAGAACCTACGAGCAGTACTTC
CASSFGLGRTYEQYF
>TRBJ2-5|TRBV4-2|.|once
TGTGCCAGCAGCTGGACCGCCGGGGAGACCCAGTACTTC
CASSWTAGETQYF
>TRBJ2-1|TRBV7-2|TRBD2|few
TGTGCCAGCAGCTTAATGGCTAGCGGGTTTAACAATGAGCAGTTCTTC
CASSLMASGFNNEQFF
>TRBJ2-1|TRBV4-1|.|.
TGCGCCTCAAGTAAATCTCCCTACAATGAGCAGTTCTTC
CASSKSPYNEQFF
>TRBJ2-7|TRBV4-3|.|.
TGCGCCAGCAGCCAAGGTCTAAGGACCAGCCGACAGTACTTC
CASSQGLRTSRQYF
>TRBJ2-4|TRBV18|.|.
TGTGCCAGCTCACCACGGTGGGGGGCGGAAAACATTCAGTACTTC
CASSPRWGAENIQYF
>TRBJ2-1|TRBV9|TRBD2|.
TGTGCCAGCAGCGTAGGCTGGGGGGGACGATCCCATGAGCAGTTCTTC
CASSVGWGGRSHEQFF
>TRBJ2-7|TRBV6-6|TRBD1|few
TGTGCCAGCAAAAATTCCCGGGACAGGGTCTACGAGCAGTACTTC
CASKNSRDRVYEQYF
>TRBJ2-3|TRBV29-1|TRBD1|few
TGCAGCGTTGAAAACAGGGGAGCAGATACGCAGTATTTT
CSVENRGADTQYF
>TRBJ2-1|TRBV25-1|TRBD1|.
TGTGCCAGCAGGCGGGGGACAGGGCGTTCCAATGAGCAGTTCTTC
CASRRGTGRSNEQFF
>TRBJ1-1|TRBV7-3|.|few
TGTGCCAGCAGCTGGGACAAGAACACTGAAGCTTTCTTT
CASSWDKNTEAFF
>TRBJ2-1|TRBV7-3|.|.
TGTGCCAGCAGCTTAACGACGACTGTCTCCTACAATGAGCAGTTCTTC
CASSLTTTVSYNEQFF
>TRBJ2-2|TRBV28|TRBD1|.
TGTGCCAGCAGTCTTAGACAGGGGTTCACCGGGGAGCTGTTTTTT
CASSLRQGFTGELFF
>TRBJ2-1|TRBV7-2|TRBD2|.
TGTGCCAGCAGCCCGGCGGGGGGACAAACGTCCGAGCAGTTCTTC
CASSPAGGQTSEQFF
>TRBJ2-3|TRBV15|.|.
TGTGCCACCAGCAGACGCAAGAAGGGCCCCGGCACAGATACGCAGTATTTT
CATSRRKKGPGTDTQYF
>TRBJ1-1|TRBV11-2|.|.
TGTGCCAGCAGCTTAGGGGGGTACAGAGAAGCTTTCTTT
CASSLGGYREAFF
>TRBJ2-7|TRBV4-2|.|.
TGTGCCAGCAGCCAAGATCGTAAGCGGGCCCACTCCTACGAGCAGTACTTC
CASSQDRKRAHSYEQYF
>TRBJ2-2|TRBV5-8|.|few
TGTGCCAGCAGCTTGGAATGGGGCGGGGAGCTGTTTTTT
CASSLEWGGELFF
>TRBJ1-1|TRBV19|.|few
TGTGCCAGTAGTAACATGATGAACACTGAAGCTTTCTTT
CASSNMMNTEAFF
>TRBJ2-1|TRBV2|.|.
TGTGCCAGCAGTGAACAGCCTAGGGTGAGCGATGAGCAGTTCTTC
CASSEQPRVSDEQFF
>TRBJ2-1|TRBV5-1|TRBD2|few
TGCGCCAGCAGCTTGGACGGGACTAGCGGTGAGCAGTTCTTC
CASSLDGTSGEQFF
>TRBJ2-7|TRBV15|.|.
TGTGCCACCAGCATTCGACAGACCTACTTCTACGAGCAGTACTTC
CATSIRQTYFYEQYF
>TRBJ2-3|TRBV27|.|.
TGTGCCAGCAGTTTATCCCCCTACTATATCACAGATACGCAGTATTTT
CASSLSPYYITDTQYF
>TRBJ2-1|TRBV7-9|.|few
TGTGCCAGCAGCTCCGCTAGTGCCAATGAGCAGTTCTTC
CASSSASANEQFF
>TRBJ2-5|TRBV19|.|.
TGTGCCAGTAGTATAGACCGGGACGCAGGAGAGACCCAGTACTTC
CASSIDRDAGETQYF
>TRBJ2-1|TRBV7-6|TRBD2|.
TGTGCTAGCAGCTCCCGACTAGCGGGAGGGCCAAATGAGCAGTTCTTC
CASSSRLAGGPNEQFF
>TRBJ2-1|TRBV9|.|few
TGTGCCAGCAGCGTAAGTGGGCTAGCGTACTCCTACAATGAGCAGTTCTTC
CASSVSGLAYSYNEQFF
>TRBJ1-1|TRBV2|.|.
TGTGCCACCTCACCTGAGATGAACACTGAAGCTTTCTTT
CATSPEMNTEAFF
>TRBJ1-2|TRBV28|.|.
TGTGCCAGCAGCCAGGCGGTCTATGGCTACACCTTC
CASSQAVYGYTF
>TRBJ1-5|TRBV19|TRBD1|few
TGTGCCAGTAGTAGCCGGATGACAGGGAGTCGACAGCCCCAGCATTTT
CASSSRMTGSRQPQHF
>TRBJ2-3|TRBV11-3|TRBD1|.
TGTGCCAGCAGCTTAGGCGGGACAGGGGAAGCAGATACGCAGTATTTT
CASSLGGTGEADTQYF
>TRBJ2-1|TRBV29-1|TRBD2|few
TGCAGCGTCGCCGGGACTAGCGGTTACAATGAGCAGTTCTTC
CSVAGTSGYNEQFF
>TRBJ2-5|TRBV5-4|TRBD1|once
TGTGCCAGCAGCTCAGGACAGGTCCAAGAGACCCAGTACTTC
CASSSGQVQETQYF
>TRBJ1-2|TRBV29-1|.|.
TGCAGCGTTGGTGGCTACACCTTC
CSVGGYTF
>TRBJ2-4|TRBV2|TRBD1|.
TGTGCCAGCAGCAGACCGACAGGGGGGGCGGCCAAAAACATTCAGTACTTC
CASSRPTGGAAKNIQYF